The clone carrying this TCR beta chain has just a few counts. Its antigen is still unknown. This sample was included in a study of beta chain features in type 1 diabetes. Study background: Healthy donors and patients showed comparable age, gender and cell yields. Study observations and caveats: The study found moderately but significantly shorter TCRB CDR3s in all four CD4+ subsets of Type 1 diabetes patients.

cDNA synthesis used the whole RNA isolate, giving expressed TCRB sequences. Sequenced by immunoSEQ multiplex PCR; TCRdb stores in-frame clones only, minus some. The sample lists around 180,000 clones; approximately 8% were seen once. Naive, central memory, regulatory and stem cell-like memory cells within the CD4+ compartment were sorted using CD45RO/CCR7/CD25/CD127/CD95/CD27. The TCR comes from a woman between 40 and 50 years old with type 1 diabetes. Sequencing input: central memory CD4+ T cells from blood.

CDR3 DNA: TGTGCCAGCAGCAAACAGGGGAATGGGGAAAAACTGTTTTTT. This translates into CASSKQGNGEKLFF. The chain uses TRBV7-6 and TRBJ1-4; 7 bases line up with TRBD1. V was clipped by 5 bases and J by 8 bases; unmatched bases: 8. CDR3 size: 14 residues. CDR1 is SGHVS and CDR2 is FNYEAQ in the germline V gene. The full variable domain, completed using reference TRBV7-6 and TRBJ1-4, is GAGVSQSPRYKVTKRGQDVALRCDPISGHVSLYWYRQALGQGPEFLTYFNYEAQQDKSGLPNDRFSAERPEGSISTLTIQRTEQRDSAMYRCASSKQGNGEKLFFGSGTQLSVL.